Below, one T cell receptor beta chain is given with its context. Its antigen is undetermined. At the DNA level, this CDR3 is encoded by other sequences in the same sample as well. The data derive from a study of shared clonotypes between healthy human individuals. Study summary: CD4 naive cells filled three plates per donor, CD4 memory three, CD8 naive two and CD8 memory one.

Study results and caveats: Relative to their counterparts shared across all four donors, non-shared clonotypes exhibited diminished generation probabilities. It was observed that 5% to 6.5% of naive CD4 clonotypes were shared across a few donors.

Method: immunoSEQ multiplex PCR; TCRdb's copy keeps in-frame clones and lacks some. The table has around 1.9 million clones, 90% to 95% seen once. CD45RO-negative, CCR7-positively selected cells formed the naive CD8 fraction, excluding terminally differentiated effector memory CD45RA+ cells. V lost 0 bases, J lost 6 bases, and 4 bases stayed unmatched. Germline lookup yields CDR1 SGHRS and CDR2 YFSETQ. The CDR3 runs to 14 residues. J is TRBJ1-2 and V is TRBV5-1, with 8 positions matching TRBD1. The sequenced sample was naive CD8+ T cells from PBMCs. The sequence derives from a man aged 18 to 35 in good health. Some clones in this sample may be carry-over from other donors' samples. This CDR3 is CASSLEAGGDGYTF. The CDR3 nucleotides are TGCGCCAGCAGCTTGGAGGCAGGGGGCGATGGCTACACCTTC. The full variable domain, with the rest looked up from reference TRBV5-1 and TRBJ1-2, is KAGVTQTPRYLIKTRGQQVTLSCSPISGHRSVSWYQQTPGQGLQFLFEYFSETQRNKGNFPGRFSGRQFSNSRSEMNVSTLELGDSALYLCASSLEAGGDGYTFGSGTRLTVV.